This T cell receptor (beta chain) was found in a study of T cells in Graves' hyperthyroidism and ophthalmopathy. In the study overall: At initial diagnosis, before any treatment had begun, peripheral blood was obtained.

Reasons for excluding patients were uncontrolled infection, other autoimmune disease, pregnancy or lactation. Study findings and constraints: Most thyroid-expanded clonotypes above 0.001 were also found in blood. The model anticipated ophthalmopathy a median approximately 6.5 months pre-onset.

Trimming shortened V by 1 base and J by 14 bases, and 19 bases separated the two germline ends. The CDR3 consists of 15 residues. The V gene's germline CDR1 is SGDLS and CDR2 YYNGEE. TCR beta CDR3 sequences were amplified from RNA transcripts. An initial round of RT-PCR targeting the TCR CDR3 relied on the HTBI primer set. TCRdb used MiXCR to reprocess the multiplex PCR reads, holding one entry per CDR3 protein. This sample has 50,000 to 55,000 distinct CDR3 sequences; under 50% occur once, and the top ten carry roughly 9.1%. On this clonotype itself: The antigen remains undetermined.

Sequenced input: blood. The genes are TRBV9 and TRBJ1-6, with unresolved D. The sequence was collected from a woman aged 45 to 65 with Graves' ophthalmopathy. Here the CDR3 DNA reads TGTGCCAGCAGCGTAAAAGGCGGTCTGGGTAGGGCCCTCCACTTT. This gives the protein CASSVKGGLGRALHF.